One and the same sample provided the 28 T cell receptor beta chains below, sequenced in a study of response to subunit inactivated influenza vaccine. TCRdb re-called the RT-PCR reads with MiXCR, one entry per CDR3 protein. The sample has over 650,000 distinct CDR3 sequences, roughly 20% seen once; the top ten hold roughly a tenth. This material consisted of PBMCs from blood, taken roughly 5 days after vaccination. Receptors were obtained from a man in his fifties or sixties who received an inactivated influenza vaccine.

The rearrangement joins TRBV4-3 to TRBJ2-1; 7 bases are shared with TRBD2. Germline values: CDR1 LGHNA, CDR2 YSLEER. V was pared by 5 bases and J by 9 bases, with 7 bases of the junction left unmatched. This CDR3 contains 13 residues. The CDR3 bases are TGCGCCAGCAGCGCCGGGGGGATGGGTGAGCAGTTCTTC. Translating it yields CASSAGGMGEQFF.

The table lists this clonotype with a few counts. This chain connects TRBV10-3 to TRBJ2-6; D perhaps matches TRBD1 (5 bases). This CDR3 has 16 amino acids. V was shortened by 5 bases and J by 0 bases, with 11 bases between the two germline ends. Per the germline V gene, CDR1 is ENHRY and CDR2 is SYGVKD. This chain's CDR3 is CAISSDRYSGANVLTF. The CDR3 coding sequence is TGTGCCATCAGTTCCGACAGATACTCTGGGGCCAACGTCCTGACTTTC.

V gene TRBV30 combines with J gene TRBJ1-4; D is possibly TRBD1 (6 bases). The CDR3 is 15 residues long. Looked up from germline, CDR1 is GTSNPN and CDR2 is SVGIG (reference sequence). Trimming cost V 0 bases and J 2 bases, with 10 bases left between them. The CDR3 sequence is CAWSVGGRTNEKLFF. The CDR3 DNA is TGTGCCTGGAGTGTAGGGGGTCGCACTAATGAAAAACTGTTTTTT.

The CDR3 sequence: CSAREGSGNTIYF. DNA for the CDR3: TGCAGTGCTAGAGAGGGGTCTGGAAACACCATATATTTT. The chain links TRBV20-1 to TRBJ1-3; D not certain. Trimming pared 0 bases from V and 1 base from J, leaving 4 bases between. The CDR3 sequence is 13 residues long. The germline V gene encodes CDR1 DFQATT and CDR2 SNEGSKA (reference sequence).

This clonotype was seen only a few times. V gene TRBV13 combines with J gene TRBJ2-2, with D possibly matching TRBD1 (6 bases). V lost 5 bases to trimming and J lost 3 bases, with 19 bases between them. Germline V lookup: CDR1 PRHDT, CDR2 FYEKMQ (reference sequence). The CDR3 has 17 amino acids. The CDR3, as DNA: TGTGCCAGCAGCCACTCAGGGGTTGTTAGTCACACCGGGGAGCTGTTTTTT. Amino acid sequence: CASSHSGVVSHTGELFF.

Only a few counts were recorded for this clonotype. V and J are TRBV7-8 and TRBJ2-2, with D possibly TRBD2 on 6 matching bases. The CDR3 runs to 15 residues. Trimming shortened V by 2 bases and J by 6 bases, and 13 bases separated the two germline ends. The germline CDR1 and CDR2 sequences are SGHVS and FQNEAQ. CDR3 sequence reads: CASSLPGLSAGELFF. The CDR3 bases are TGTGCCAGCAGCTTACCGGGACTGTCCGCCGGGGAGCTGTTTTTT.

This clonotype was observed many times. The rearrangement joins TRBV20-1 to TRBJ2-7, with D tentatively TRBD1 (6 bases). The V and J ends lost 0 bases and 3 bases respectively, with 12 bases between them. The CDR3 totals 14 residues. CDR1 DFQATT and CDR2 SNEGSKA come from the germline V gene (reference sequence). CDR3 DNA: TGCAGTGCTAGAGATGCAGGGGCTGGCTACGAGCAGTACTTC. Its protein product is CSARDAGAGYEQYF.

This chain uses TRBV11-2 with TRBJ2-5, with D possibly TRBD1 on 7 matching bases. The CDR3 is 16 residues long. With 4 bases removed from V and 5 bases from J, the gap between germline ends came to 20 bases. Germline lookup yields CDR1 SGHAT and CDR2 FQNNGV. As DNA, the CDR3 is TGTGCCAGCAGCTCGAGGGGAGGACAGGTCTATGAGACCCAGTACTTC. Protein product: CASSSRGGQVYETQYF.

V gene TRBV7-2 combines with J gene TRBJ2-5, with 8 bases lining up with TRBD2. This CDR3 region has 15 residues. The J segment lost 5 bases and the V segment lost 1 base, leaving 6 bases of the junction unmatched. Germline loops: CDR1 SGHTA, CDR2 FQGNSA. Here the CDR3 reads CASSLVGLGRETQYF. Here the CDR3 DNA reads TGTGCCAGCAGCTTAGTGGGACTAGGGAGGGAGACCCAGTACTTC.

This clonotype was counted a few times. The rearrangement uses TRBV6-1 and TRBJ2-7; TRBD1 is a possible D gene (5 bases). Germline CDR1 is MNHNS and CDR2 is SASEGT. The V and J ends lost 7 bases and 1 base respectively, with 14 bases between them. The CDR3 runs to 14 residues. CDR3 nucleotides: TGTGCCAGCATGGGGCTGGCCGGTTCCTACGAGCAGTACTTC. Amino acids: CASMGLAGSYEQYF.

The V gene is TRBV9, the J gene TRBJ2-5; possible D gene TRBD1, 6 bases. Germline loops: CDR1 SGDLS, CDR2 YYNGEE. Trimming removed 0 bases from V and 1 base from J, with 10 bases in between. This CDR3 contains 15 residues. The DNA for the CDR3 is TGTGCCAGCAGCGTAGTAGGACAGACCCAAGAGACCCAGTACTTC. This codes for CASSVVGQTQETQYF.

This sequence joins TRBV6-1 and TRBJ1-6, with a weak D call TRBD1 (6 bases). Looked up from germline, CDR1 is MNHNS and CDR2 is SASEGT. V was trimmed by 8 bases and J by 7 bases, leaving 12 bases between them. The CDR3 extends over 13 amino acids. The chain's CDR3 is CASWGGRNSPLHF. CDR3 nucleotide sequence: TGTGCCAGCTGGGGGGGCCGAAATTCACCCCTCCACTTT.

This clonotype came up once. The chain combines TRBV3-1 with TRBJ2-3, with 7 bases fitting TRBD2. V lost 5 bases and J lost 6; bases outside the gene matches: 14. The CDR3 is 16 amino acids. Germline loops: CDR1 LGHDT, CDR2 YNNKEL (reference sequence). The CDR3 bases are TGTGCCAGCAGCGAATCTAGGGACTACCCACGGGATACGCAGTATTTT. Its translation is CASSESRDYPRDTQYF.

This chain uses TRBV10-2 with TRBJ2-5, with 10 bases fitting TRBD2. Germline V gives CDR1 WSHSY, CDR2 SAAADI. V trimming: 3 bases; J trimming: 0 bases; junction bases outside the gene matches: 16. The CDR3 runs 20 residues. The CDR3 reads CASSDLRRRGLAYYQETQYF. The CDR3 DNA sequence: TGCGCCAGCAGTGATTTGAGAAGGCGGGGACTAGCGTACTACCAAGAGACCCAGTACTTC.

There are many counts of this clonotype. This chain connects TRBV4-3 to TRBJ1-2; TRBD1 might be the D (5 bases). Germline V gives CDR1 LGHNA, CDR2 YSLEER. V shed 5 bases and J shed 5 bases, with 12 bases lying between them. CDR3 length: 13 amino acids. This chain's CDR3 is CASSNPGGYGYTF. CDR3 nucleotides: TGCGCCAGCAGCAACCCCGGGGGATATGGCTACACCTTC.

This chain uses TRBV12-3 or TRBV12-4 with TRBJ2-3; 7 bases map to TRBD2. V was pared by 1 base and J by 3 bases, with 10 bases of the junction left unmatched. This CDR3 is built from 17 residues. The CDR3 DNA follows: TGTGCCAGCAGTTTAGATTCAGGAGCGGGGATAACAGATACGCAGTATTTT. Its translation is CASSLDSGAGITDTQYF.

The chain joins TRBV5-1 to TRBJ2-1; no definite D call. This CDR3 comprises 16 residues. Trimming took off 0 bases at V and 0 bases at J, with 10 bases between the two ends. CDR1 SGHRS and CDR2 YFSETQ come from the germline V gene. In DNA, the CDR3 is TGCGCCAGCAGCTTGGAAGTGGGAAGCTCCTACAATGAGCAGTTCTTC. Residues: CASSLEVGSSYNEQFF.

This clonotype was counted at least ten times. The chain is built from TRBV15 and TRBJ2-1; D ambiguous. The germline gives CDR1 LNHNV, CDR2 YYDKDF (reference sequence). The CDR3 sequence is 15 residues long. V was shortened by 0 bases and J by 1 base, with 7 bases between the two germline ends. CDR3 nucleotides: TGTGCCACCAGCAGAGATAAGGGATCCTACAATGAGCAGTTCTTC. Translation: CATSRDKGSYNEQFF.

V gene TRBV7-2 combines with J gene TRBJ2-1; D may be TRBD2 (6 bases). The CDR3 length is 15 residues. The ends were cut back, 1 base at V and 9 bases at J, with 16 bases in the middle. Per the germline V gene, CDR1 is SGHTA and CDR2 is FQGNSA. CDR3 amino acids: CASSLGDSRGGEQFF. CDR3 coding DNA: TGTGCCAGCAGCTTAGGGGACTCGCGAGGTGGTGAGCAGTTCTTC.

The CDR3 nucleotides are TGCAGTGCTAGAGATATCGGGACGGGGTCCTACGAGCAGTACTTC. It translates to CSARDIGTGSYEQYF. This chain links TRBV20-1 with TRBJ2-7; perhaps D is TRBD1 or TRBD2 (5 bases each). The CDR3 contains 15 residues. Trimming removed 0 bases at V and 1 base at J, with 13 bases between. Germline CDR1 reads DFQATT; CDR2 reads SNEGSKA (reference sequence).

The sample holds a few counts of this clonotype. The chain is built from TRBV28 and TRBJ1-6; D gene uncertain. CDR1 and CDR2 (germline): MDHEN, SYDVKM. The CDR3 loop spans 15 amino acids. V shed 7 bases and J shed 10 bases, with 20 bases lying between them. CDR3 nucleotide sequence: TGTGCCAGCAAGGGTGGGTGGGCGGCTGGCTCACCCCTCCACTTT. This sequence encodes CASKGGWAAGSPLHF.

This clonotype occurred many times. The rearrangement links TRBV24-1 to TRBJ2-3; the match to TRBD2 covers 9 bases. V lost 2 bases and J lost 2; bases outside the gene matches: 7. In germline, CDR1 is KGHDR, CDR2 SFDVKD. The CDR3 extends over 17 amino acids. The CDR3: CATSDSRLAGYTDTQYF. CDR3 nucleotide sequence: TGTGCCACCAGTGATTCCCGGCTAGCGGGATACACAGATACGCAGTATTTT.

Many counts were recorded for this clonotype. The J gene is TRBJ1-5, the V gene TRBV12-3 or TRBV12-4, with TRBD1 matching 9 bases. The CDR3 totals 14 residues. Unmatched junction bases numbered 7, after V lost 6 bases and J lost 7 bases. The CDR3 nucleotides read TGTGCCAGCAGCCAGGGACAGGGATACCAGCCCCAGCATTTT. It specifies CASSQGQGYQPQHF.

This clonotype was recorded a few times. CDR3 protein: CASSLWGLGEAFF. In nucleotides, the CDR3 is TGTGCCAGCAGTTTGTGGGGTTTGGGTGAAGCTTTCTTT. The rearrangement links TRBV12-3 or TRBV12-4 to TRBJ1-1; no definite D call. This CDR3 has 13 amino acids. The germline V and J ends were trimmed by 3 bases and 7 bases, with 12 bases remaining between them.

CDR3 loop: CASSVLAGHQETQYF. The CDR3 bases are TGTGCCAGCAGTGTACTAGCGGGGCACCAAGAGACCCAGTACTTC. The chain recombines TRBV12-3 or TRBV12-4 with TRBJ2-5; 10 nucleotides line up with TRBD2. The CDR3 is 15 residues long. Trimming removed 5 bases from V and 0 bases from J; junction bases left unmatched: 3.

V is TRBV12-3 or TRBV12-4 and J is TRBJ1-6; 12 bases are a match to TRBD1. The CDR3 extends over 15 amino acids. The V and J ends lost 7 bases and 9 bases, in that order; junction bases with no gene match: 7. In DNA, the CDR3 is TGTGCCAGCAACCTGGGACAGGGGGCCTCTTCACCCCTCCACTTT. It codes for CASNLGQGASSPLHF.

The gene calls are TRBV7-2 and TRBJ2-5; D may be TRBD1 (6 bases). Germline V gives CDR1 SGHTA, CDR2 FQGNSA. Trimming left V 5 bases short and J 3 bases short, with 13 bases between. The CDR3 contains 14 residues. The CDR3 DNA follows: TGTGCCAGCAGCGACCGGGACAAGAAAGAGACCCAGTACTTC. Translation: CASSDRDKKETQYF.

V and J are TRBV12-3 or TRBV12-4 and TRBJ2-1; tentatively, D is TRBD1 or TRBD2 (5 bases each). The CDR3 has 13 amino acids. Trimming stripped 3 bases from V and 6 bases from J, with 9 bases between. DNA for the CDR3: TGTGCCAGCAGTTTCGGGACCCTCAATGAGCAGTTCTTC. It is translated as CASSFGTLNEQFF.